One T cell receptor (beta chain) is described in this entry. The antigen remains unidentified. The sample comes from a study of beta chain features in type 1 diabetes. About the research overall: Across every sample, around 100,000,000 sorted cells were examined in total.

The entirety of the isolated RNA underwent reverse transcription, so expressed TCRB transcripts were sequenced. Profiling relied on immunoSEQ multiplex PCR, and the TCRdb table lists in-frame clones only, not all of them. The table shows 620,000 or so clones, with about 14% occurring only once. The germline V gene has CDR1 LNHDA and CDR2 SQIVND (reference sequence). The CDR3 spans 15 residues. Trimming stripped 8 bases from V and 0 bases from J, with 14 bases between. Study-level findings and limits: For patients and controls alike, PCR might favor shorter templates to the same degree. Type 1 diabetes patients had VDJ junctions that carried fewer insertions and more deletions. All four CD4+ subsets of Type 1 diabetes patients contained TCRB CDR3s that were moderately but significantly shorter.

This receptor was obtained from a young man in good health. Sequencing was performed on naive CD4+ T cells from blood. This chain uses TRBV19 with TRBJ1-5; no clear D. This CDR3 reads CASLRRWDSNQPQHF. The CDR3 DNA is TGTGCCAGTCTCCGAAGGTGGGATAGCAATCAGCCCCAGCATTTT.